Presented here are 13 T cell receptor beta chains from one specimen sequenced in a study of vaccination and CD4 T cells after COVID-19. Treatment described: approximately 11-day PBMC culture with coronavirus spike peptide pools or control peptides (ViraFEST assay). For these TCRs, the target antigens are not known. With the Oncomine TCR Beta short-read assay, DNA from cultured CD4+ T cells was sequenced. TCRdb called the PCR reads again in MiXCR, with one record for every CDR3 protein. The sample gives some 5,400 distinct CDR3 sequences, around half of which show up once; under 35% is in the top ten. The sequencing sample was made of CD4+ T cells from blood, cultured in vitro. The receptors shown here come from a human donor who had recovered from COVID-19.

Comments on this clonotype: At one boundary the junction diverges from the germline segment, which might be a read error. V and J are TRBV19 and TRBJ1-1; D is perhaps TRBD1 (5 bases). This CDR3 region has 15 residues. Germline CDR1 is LNHDA and CDR2 is SQIVND (reference sequence). In nucleotides, the CDR3 is TGTGTCAGTAGTATAGAACACCAGGGGAACACTGAAGCTTTCTTT. This encodes CVSSIEHQGNTEAFF.

In this sample, this clonotype turned up a few times. The chain couples TRBV7-3 to TRBJ2-3; unclear D gene. The CDR3 extends over 16 amino acids. Germline CDR1 SGHTA, CDR2 FQGTGA. With 5 bases removed from V and 0 bases from J, the gap between germline ends came to 15 bases. This chain's CDR3 is CASSQERLSSTDTQYF. The DNA of the CDR3 is TGTGCCAGCAGCCAGGAGAGACTTTCTAGCACAGATACGCAGTATTTT.

This clonotype was recorded a few times. The chain joins TRBV10-3 to TRBJ2-1; 12 bases map to TRBD2. Germline V CDR1 and CDR2: ENHRY, SYGVKD. CDR3 length equals 14 residues. V was pared by 7 bases and J by 7 bases, with 5 bases of the junction left unmatched. For the CDR3, the DNA is TGTGCCATCAACCCTAGCGGGGGGGAGAATGAGCAGTTCTTC. Amino acids: CAINPSGGENEQFF.

V is TRBV7-8 and J is TRBJ2-7; TRBD2 is a possible D gene (7 bases). Per germline, CDR1 SGHVS and CDR2 FQNEAQ. The CDR3 is 13 residues long. The V end was cut by 1 base, the J end by 4 bases, with 8 bases between. Here the CDR3 reads CASSLEGGYEQYF. Here the CDR3 DNA reads TGTGCCAGCAGCTTAGAGGGGGGGTACGAGCAGTACTTC.

J is TRBJ1-4 and V is TRBV7-9; 7 bases line up with TRBD1. V shed 3 bases and J 3 bases; nucleotides not matched to a gene: 13. This CDR3 is 18 amino acids long. Germline V gene data show CDR1 as SEHNR and CDR2 as FQNEAQ (reference sequence). The chain's CDR3 is CASSFQRSGTASNEKLFF. CDR3 sequence (DNA): TGTGCCAGCAGCTTCCAAAGATCGGGGACAGCCTCTAATGAAAAACTGTTTTTT.

This chain connects TRBV7-6 to TRBJ2-2, with 10 bases aligning to TRBD1. There are 17 residues in the CDR3. Trimming took 5 bases from V and 3 from J; bases not matched to a gene: 9. Per the germline V gene, CDR1 is SGHVS and CDR2 is FNYEAQ. CDR3 region: CASSRRSGTGDTGELFF. The CDR3 bases are TGTGCCAGCAGCCGACGCTCCGGGACAGGGGACACCGGGGAGCTGTTTTTT.

The table lists this clonotype with a few counts. The gene calls are TRBV10-3 and TRBJ2-3; a weak D match, TRBD2 (6 bases). CDR1 is ENHRY, CDR2 SYGVKD, per germline. V was pared by 5 bases and J by 5 bases, with 8 bases between. This CDR3 spans 12 amino acids. CDR3 sequence (DNA): TGTGCCATCAGTCCAGCGGGAGATACGCAGTATTTT. Its protein is CAISPAGDTQYF.

The genes are TRBV5-1 and TRBJ2-3; 13 bases line up with TRBD2. The V gene's germline CDR1 is SGHRS and CDR2 YFSETQ. The CDR3 extends over 18 amino acids. With V trimmed by 4 bases and J by 1 base, 9 bases remained unmatched. Written as DNA, the CDR3 is TGCGCCAGCAGCGCGGCACTAGCGGGAGGGCCGGGCACAGATACGCAGTATTTT. The encoded protein is CASSAALAGGPGTDTQYF.

The gene calls are TRBV20-1 and TRBJ1-6, with no clear D. V was clipped by 1 base and J by 5 bases, with 9 bases between them. The length of the CDR3 is 14 residues. Germline loops: CDR1 DFQATT, CDR2 SNEGSKA (reference sequence). The CDR3 DNA reads as TGCAGTGCTAGAGTCCACAGAAATAATTCACCCCTCCACTTT. Its protein is CSARVHRNNSPLHF.

The V and J genes are TRBV7-2 and TRBJ2-7; D not certain. The CDR3 has 15 residues. Germline CDR1 is SGHTA and CDR2 is FQGNSA. V was trimmed by 0 bases and J by 4 bases, leaving 13 bases between them. CDR3 protein: CASSLAGPGLYEQYF. The CDR3 bases are TGTGCCAGCAGCTTAGCTGGTCCTGGCTTATACGAGCAGTACTTC.

V is TRBV20-1 and J is TRBJ1-1; D gene unclear. Germline CDR1 and CDR2: DFQATT and SNEGSKA (reference sequence). Trimming shortened V by 8 bases and J by 2 bases, and 18 bases separated the two germline ends. This CDR3 has 14 residues. The CDR3 sequence is CSTLDPGSNTEAFF. The CDR3 nucleotides read TGCAGTACTCTAGATCCAGGATCCAACACTGAAGCTTTCTTT.

This clonotype was detected a few times. The chain couples TRBV6-2 or TRBV6-3 to TRBJ2-2, with TRBD2 matching 11 bases. Germline trimming cut 2 bases from V and 6 bases from J; bases unmatched to any gene: 17. CDR1 and CDR2 (germline): MNHEY, SVGEGT. The CDR3 contains 20 residues. The DNA of the CDR3 is TGTGCCAGCAGTTACGCCCCTAGCGGGAGGTCCCGAATGGATGCCGGGGAGCTGTTTTTT. Protein: CASSYAPSGRSRMDAGELFF.

This clonotype has only a few counts. This sequence joins TRBV7-8 and TRBJ1-5, with D unclear. From germline, CDR1 is SGHVS and CDR2 FQNEAQ. Trimming shortened V by 1 base and J by 2 bases, and 12 bases separated the two germline ends. The CDR3 extends over 16 amino acids. The CDR3: CASSLDGEAGNQPQHF. The CDR3 DNA reads TGTGCCAGCAGCTTAGACGGGGAGGCAGGCAATCAGCCCCAGCATTTT.